Listed below are T cell receptor beta chains from one sample, sequenced in a study of radiation and T cells in renal cell carcinoma. The data were produced by immunoSEQ multiplex PCR, yet TCRdb's version contains in-frame clones alone and is incomplete. The repertoire consists of around 16,000 clones, with about 50% occurring once and the leading ten covering roughly 37%. The sequences come from tumor tissue, collected from a patient whose treatment included radiotherapy and nephrectomy. Source of these receptors: a woman aged 55-69 years with renal cell carcinoma. Each CDR3 is given with its conserved first and last residue. Fields, in order: clone size, V gene, D gene, J gene, CDR3 DNA, CDR3 protein. The D gene is left open where the match is weak. The size entry is marked missing in some rows and otherwise reads once, few, many or a size class.

>.|TRBV28|.|TRBJ1-4
TGTGCCTGCGGAAAGACCGTCGCAACTAATGAAAAACTGTTTTTT
CACGKTVATNEKLFF
>many|TRBV28|.|TRBJ1-3
TGTGCCAGCAGCCCGGGGCTGAGGTCTGGAAACACCATATATTTT
CASSPGLRSGNTIYF
>.|TRBV5-1|TRBD1|TRBJ1-2
TGCGCCAGCAGCGGACAGGGTGGGAACTATGGCTACACCTTC
CASSGQGGNYGYTF
>medium-sized|TRBV5-6|TRBD1|TRBJ1-5
TGTGCCAGCAGCTTTGGAACAGGGGGACGTCAGCCCCAGCATTTT
CASSFGTGGRQPQHF
>.|TRBV25-1|TRBD1|TRBJ2-7
TGTGCCAGCATCTCCAGGGGGCACTACGAGCAGTACTTC
CASISRGHYEQYF
>.|TRBV27|TRBD1|TRBJ2-5
TGTGCCAGCAGCTCAGACAGGGGTTGGGAGACCCAGTACTTC
CASSSDRGWETQYF
>few|TRBV7-2|.|TRBJ2-7
TGTGCCAGCAGCTTAACAGGTAGCTCCTACGAGCAGTACTTC
CASSLTGSSYEQYF
>few|TRBV5-1|.|TRBJ1-2
TGCGCCAGCAGCGACTTAGAAGACTATGGCTACACCTTC
CASSDLEDYGYTF
>.|TRBV6-5|TRBD1|TRBJ1-2
TGTGCCAGCAGCCCGGGACAGGGCAGTGGCTACACCTTC
CASSPGQGSGYTF
>few|TRBV28|.|TRBJ1-1
TGTGCCAGCAGTTTATCTAGGCAGTCTCGAGCTTTCTTT
CASSLSRQSRAFF
>.|TRBV29-1|.|TRBJ2-4
TGCAGCGCCCTTTTCCGGGACGGGAAAAACATTCAGTACTTC
CSALFRDGKNIQYF
>many|TRBV29-1|.|TRBJ1-3
TGCAGCGCCCAGACGGGGGGTGGAAACACCATATATTTT
CSAQTGGGNTIYF
>.|TRBV7-2|.|TRBJ1-1
TGTGCCAGCAGCCCGCTGGGGGGAGGGGTAGACACTGAAGCTTTCTTT
CASSPLGGGVDTEAFF
>.|TRBV9|.|TRBJ1-6
TGTGCCAGCAGCGTAGAAGACAGGCCGTACGGTAATTCACCCCTCCACTTT
CASSVEDRPYGNSPLHF
>.|TRBV2|.|TRBJ1-5
TGTGCCAGCACCCAGGGAGCCCTTAGCAATCAGCCCCAGCATTTT
CASTQGALSNQPQHF
>.|TRBV5-1|TRBD2|TRBJ2-7
TGCGCCAGCAGCCAAGGACTAGCGGGAGGCTTGGGCGAGCAGTACTTC
CASSQGLAGGLGEQYF
>.|TRBV14|.|TRBJ1-2
TGTGCCAGCAGCCAGATCCCAGGGGAAGTAAACGGCTACACCTTC
CASSQIPGEVNGYTF
>.|TRBV7-9|TRBD1|TRBJ1-1
TGTGCCAGCAGCTCCAGGGAACAGGGGCTGGCTGAAGCTTTCTTT
CASSSREQGLAEAFF
>few|TRBV5-1|.|TRBJ2-7
TGCGCCAGCAGCCCCTCACTGGGCGAGCAGTACTTC
CASSPSLGEQYF
>once|TRBV6-5|.|TRBJ1-1
TGTGCCAGCAGTTACAGGGGGGGGAACACTGAAGCTTTCTTT
CASSYRGGNTEAFF
>.|TRBV28|.|TRBJ2-3
TGTGCCAGCAGACAGGGGGGGTCCACAGATACGCAGTATTTT
CASRQGGSTDTQYF
>.|TRBV5-6|TRBD2|TRBJ2-1
TGTGCCAGCGGAGCGGGGGGCGGAGGTCGGAATGAGCAGTTCTTC
CASGAGGGGRNEQFF
>.|TRBV6-4|.|TRBJ2-1
TGTGCCAGCAGTGTAACCCTCTCCTACAATGAGCAGTTCTTC
CASSVTLSYNEQFF
>.|TRBV19|.|TRBJ2-2
TGTGCCAGTAGTATGACGAACACCGGGGAGCTGTTTTTT
CASSMTNTGELFF
>.|TRBV7-2|.|TRBJ2-1
TGTGCCAGCAGCTTAGCCCCCACGGCGGCGGAGTTCTTC
CASSLAPTAAEFF
>.|TRBV7-2|TRBD1|TRBJ2-3
TGTGCCAGCAGCCCTACGACAGGGCCCCCCTTAGATACGCAGTATTTT
CASSPTTGPPLDTQYF
>.|TRBV11-2|.|TRBJ1-2
TGTGCCAGCAGCTTAGAAGCTCAAATCGGCTATGGCTACACCTTC
CASSLEAQIGYGYTF
>few|TRBV20-1|.|TRBJ2-7
TGCAGTGCTAGAGAAGGGCAGGCCCTATACTTC
CSAREGQALYF
>.|TRBV29-1|.|TRBJ2-7
TGCAGCGTTGGGGAAGAGTCCTACGAGCAGTACTTC
CSVGEESYEQYF
>.|TRBV28|TRBD2|TRBJ2-5
TGTGCCAGCAGCCCCCTCTCCAGACTAGCGGGACAACTCGGCGAGACCCAGTACTTC
CASSPLSRLAGQLGETQYF
>many|TRBV29-1|.|TRBJ1-2
TGCAGCGTTGAGGACGGAGTCTATGGCTACACCTTC
CSVEDGVYGYTF
>.|TRBV11-2|.|TRBJ2-2
TGTGCCAGCAGCTTAGCTAGGCTAGCGCAGGGCGGGGAGCTGTTTTTT
CASSLARLAQGGELFF
>.|TRBV29-1|.|TRBJ1-2
TGCAGCGTTGAAGAGGGGGGTATAGCGGATGGCTACACCTTC
CSVEEGGIADGYTF
>.|TRBV9|TRBD1|TRBJ1-1
TGTGCCAGCAGCGGGGGGACAGCCGCTGAAGCTTTCTTT
CASSGGTAAEAFF
>few|TRBV11-3|.|TRBJ2-7
TGTGCCAGCAGCTTAGCGAACTCGTACGAGCAGTACTTC
CASSLANSYEQYF
>.|TRBV28|.|TRBJ1-2
TGTGCCAGCAGTTCCCCCACCGGAGGGGGCTACACCTTC
CASSSPTGGGYTF
>.|TRBV7-9|.|TRBJ2-5
TGTGCCAGCAGCCAAGCGTCAGGGTCTGGCGGGACCCAGTACTTC
CASSQASGSGGTQYF
>many|TRBV19|TRBD1|TRBJ1-2
TGTGCCAGCGCAACAGGGGCCTACTATGGCTACACCTTC
CASATGAYYGYTF
>.|TRBV6-5|.|TRBJ1-4
TGTGCCAGCAGTTACTCCGAATTGGGAAAACTGTTTTTT
CASSYSELGKLFF
>.|TRBV29-1|.|TRBJ1-4
TGCAGCGTCCGACGGGGACTGAGTAATGAAAAACTGTTTTTT
CSVRRGLSNEKLFF
>.|TRBV5-4|.|TRBJ1-2
TGCGCCAGCAGCCAAGACTACAGGGAACGAAACGGCTACACCTTC
CASSQDYRERNGYTF
>medium-sized|TRBV19|.|TRBJ2-1
TGTGCCAGTAGTACCGCTCGGGGCAATGAGCAGTTCTTC
CASSTARGNEQFF
>few|TRBV6-5|TRBD1|TRBJ1-3
TGTGCCAGCAGTCGCACAGGGGCTGGAAACACCATATATTTT
CASSRTGAGNTIYF
>.|TRBV10-3|.|TRBJ1-1
TGTGCCATCAGTGATGTGGCATCCGAAGCTTTCTTT
CAISDVASEAFF
>many|TRBV19|.|TRBJ2-7
TGTGCCAGTAGTATATTTGGCAGATCCTACGAGCAGTACTTC
CASSIFGRSYEQYF
>.|TRBV6-6|TRBD2|TRBJ2-3
TGTGCCAGCAGACCTAGCGGGGGTTTGGTTACGCAGTATTTT
CASRPSGGLVTQYF
>.|TRBV2|.|TRBJ1-5
TGTGCCAGCAGTGAGTTCGACGGGACCGATCAGCCCCAGCATTTT
CASSEFDGTDQPQHF
>.|TRBV5-1|.|TRBJ2-1
TGCGCCAGCAGCGTTGTGGTCGACGTCGGCAATGAGCAGTTCTTC
CASSVVVDVGNEQFF
>few|TRBV10-3|.|TRBJ2-3
TGTGCCATCAGTCCAGGGAGGGGGTTTGGGACAGATACGCAGTATTTT
CAISPGRGFGTDTQYF
>.|TRBV30|.|TRBJ2-7
TGTGCCTGGAGTGACGCTAGCTACGAGCAGTACTTC
CAWSDASYEQYF
>.|TRBV5-6|.|TRBJ2-1
TGTGCCAGCAGTGGACAGCCTCAATACAATGAGCAGTTCTTC
CASSGQPQYNEQFF
>.|TRBV7-6|.|TRBJ2-1
TGTGCCAGCAGCTTGCTTCAGGGCTACAATGAGCAGTTCTTC
CASSLLQGYNEQFF
>.|TRBV6-5|TRBD1|TRBJ1-2
TGTGCCAGCAGTTACAAAGGGACAGGGGGCTATGGCTACACCTTC
CASSYKGTGGYGYTF
>.|TRBV7-9|.|TRBJ1-4
TGTGCCAGCAGCGCCTATGCTGTCGGAAATGAAAAACTGTTTTTT
CASSAYAVGNEKLFF
>few|TRBV9|TRBD1|TRBJ1-2
TGTGCCAGCACCGTTACAGGGGCGAGCTATGGCTACACCTTC
CASTVTGASYGYTF